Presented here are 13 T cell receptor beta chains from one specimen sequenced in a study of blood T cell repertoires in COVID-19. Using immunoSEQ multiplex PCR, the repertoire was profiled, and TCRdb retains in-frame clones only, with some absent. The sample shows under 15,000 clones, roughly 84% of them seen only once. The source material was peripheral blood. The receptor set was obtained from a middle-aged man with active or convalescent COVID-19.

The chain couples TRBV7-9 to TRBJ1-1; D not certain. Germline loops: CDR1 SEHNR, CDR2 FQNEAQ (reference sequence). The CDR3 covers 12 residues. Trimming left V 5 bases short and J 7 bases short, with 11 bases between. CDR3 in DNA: TGTGCCAGCAGCCCCTGGCCAGGTGAAGCTTTCTTT. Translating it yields CASSPWPGEAFF. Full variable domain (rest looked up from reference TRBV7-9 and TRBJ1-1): DTGVSQNPRHKITKRGQNVTFRCDPISEHNRLYWYRQTLGQGPEFLTYFQNEAQLEKSRLLSDRFSAERPKGSFSTLEIQRTEQGDSAMYLCASSPWPGEAFFGQGTRLTVV.

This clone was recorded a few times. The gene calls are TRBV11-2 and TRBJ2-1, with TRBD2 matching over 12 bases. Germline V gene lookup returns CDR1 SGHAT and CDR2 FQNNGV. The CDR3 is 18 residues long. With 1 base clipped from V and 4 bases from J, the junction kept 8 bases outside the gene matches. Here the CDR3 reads CASSLAPMTSGRYNEQFF. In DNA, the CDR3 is TGTGCCAGCAGCTTAGCACCAATGACTAGCGGGAGATACAATGAGCAGTTCTTC.

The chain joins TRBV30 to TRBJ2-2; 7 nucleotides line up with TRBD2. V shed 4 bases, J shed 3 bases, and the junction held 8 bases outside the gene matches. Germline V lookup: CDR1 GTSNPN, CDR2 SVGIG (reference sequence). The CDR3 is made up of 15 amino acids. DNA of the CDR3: TGTGCCTGGAATTTCGGACTAGGGGACACCGGGGAGCTGTTTTTT. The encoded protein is CAWNFGLGDTGELFF.

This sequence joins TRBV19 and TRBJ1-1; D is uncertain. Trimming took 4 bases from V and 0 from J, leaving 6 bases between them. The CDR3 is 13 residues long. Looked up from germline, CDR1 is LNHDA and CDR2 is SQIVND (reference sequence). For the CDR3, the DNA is TGTGCCAGTAGTAACGGGATGAACACTGAAGCTTTCTTT. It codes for CASSNGMNTEAFF.

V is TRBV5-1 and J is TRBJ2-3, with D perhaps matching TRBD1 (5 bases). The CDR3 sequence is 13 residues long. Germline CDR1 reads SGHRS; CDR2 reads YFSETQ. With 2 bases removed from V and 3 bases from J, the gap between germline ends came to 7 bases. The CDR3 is CASSFRQTDTQYF. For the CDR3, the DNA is TGCGCCAGCAGCTTCAGACAGACAGATACGCAGTATTTT.

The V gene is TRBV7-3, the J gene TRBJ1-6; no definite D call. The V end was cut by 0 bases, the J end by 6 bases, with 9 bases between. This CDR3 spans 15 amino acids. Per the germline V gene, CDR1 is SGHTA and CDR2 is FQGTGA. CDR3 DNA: TGTGCCAGCAGCTTAACGTCGGGGTTTAATTCACCCCTCCACTTT. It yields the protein CASSLTSGFNSPLHF.

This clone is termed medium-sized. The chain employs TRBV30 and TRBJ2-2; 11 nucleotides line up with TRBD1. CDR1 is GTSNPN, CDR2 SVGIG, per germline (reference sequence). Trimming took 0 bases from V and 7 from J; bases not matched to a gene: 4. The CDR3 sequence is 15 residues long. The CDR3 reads CAWSVFGTGGGELFF. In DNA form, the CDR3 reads TGTGCCTGGAGTGTATTCGGGACAGGGGGCGGGGAGCTGTTTTTT.

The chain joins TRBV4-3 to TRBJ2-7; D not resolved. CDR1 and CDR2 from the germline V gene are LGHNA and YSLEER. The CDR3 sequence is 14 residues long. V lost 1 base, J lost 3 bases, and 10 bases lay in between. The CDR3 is CASSQVVRSYEQYF. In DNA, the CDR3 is TGCGCCAGCAGCCAAGTTGTTCGGAGCTACGAGCAGTACTTC.

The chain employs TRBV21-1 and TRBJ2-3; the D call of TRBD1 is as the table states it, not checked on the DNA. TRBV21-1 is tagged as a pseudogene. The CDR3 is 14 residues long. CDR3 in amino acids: CASSIGQGRDTQYF. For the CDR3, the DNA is TGTGCCAGCAGCATCGGACAGGGTAGAGATACGCAGTATTTT.

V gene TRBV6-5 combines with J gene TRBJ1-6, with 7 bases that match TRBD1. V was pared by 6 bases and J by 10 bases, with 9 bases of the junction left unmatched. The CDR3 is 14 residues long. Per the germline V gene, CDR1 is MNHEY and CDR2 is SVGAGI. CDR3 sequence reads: CASSLGQSESPLHF. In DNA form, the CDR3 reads TGTGCCAGCAGCCTGGGACAGAGCGAGTCACCCCTCCACTTT.

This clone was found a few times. The CDR3 here is CASSQRGSGVDGYTF. Here the CDR3 DNA reads TGTGCCAGCTCTCAGCGGGGTTCGGGAGTTGATGGCTACACCTTC. The chain joins TRBV7-9 to TRBJ1-2; the D is unclear. This CDR3 spans 15 amino acids. V lost 8 bases to trimming and J lost 6 bases, with 22 bases between them. Per germline, CDR1 SEHNR and CDR2 FQNEAQ (reference sequence).

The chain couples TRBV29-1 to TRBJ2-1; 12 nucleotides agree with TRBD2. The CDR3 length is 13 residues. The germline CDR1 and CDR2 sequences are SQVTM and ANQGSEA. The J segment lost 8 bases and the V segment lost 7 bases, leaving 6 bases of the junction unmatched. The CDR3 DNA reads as TGCAGCGCAGGGACTAGCGGGCTGTATGAGCAGTTCTTC. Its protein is CSAGTSGLYEQFF.

This CDR3 reads CASSIGQGQPQHF. For the CDR3, the DNA is TGTGCCAGCAGCATTGGACAGGGTCAGCCCCAGCATTTT. The rearrangement joins TRBV5-4 to TRBJ1-5; 8 bases agree with TRBD1. The CDR3 is 13 residues long. With 4 bases clipped from V and 6 bases from J, the junction kept 3 bases outside the gene matches. Germline-derived CDR1 and CDR2 are SGHNT and YYREEE (reference sequence).